The 2 T cell receptor beta chains presented below share a single source sample, sequenced in a study of shared clonotypes between healthy human individuals. Data came from immunoSEQ multiplex PCR; TCRdb stores just in-frame clones and leaves some out. The sample holds roughly 2.1 million clones, more than 85% seen once. Naive CD8 cells, CD45RO-negative and positively selected for CCR7, excluded terminally differentiated effector memory CD45RA+ cells. The sample comprised naive CD8+ T cells from PBMCs. All receptors derive from a man younger than 30 in good health. Some clones in this sample may be carry-over from other donors' samples.

The chain joins TRBV6-5 to TRBJ1-1, with D possibly TRBD1 on 5 matching bases. Trimming pared 5 bases from V and 4 bases from J, leaving 17 bases between. Germline V gene lookup returns CDR1 MNHEY and CDR2 SVGAGI. This CDR3 is 15 amino acids long. The CDR3 DNA reads TGTGCCAGCAGTGCAGGGACGCCCGGCGCCACTGAAGCTTTCTTT. Amino acid sequence: CASSAGTPGATEAFF.

The chain couples TRBV15 to TRBJ1-1, with 7 bases aligning to TRBD1. V shed 0 bases and J 9 bases; nucleotides not matched to a gene: 7. CDR1 is LNHNV and CDR2 is YYDKDF in the germline V gene (reference sequence). The CDR3 is 14 residues long. CDR3 loop: CATSRDVGQLKAFF. DNA for the CDR3: TGTGCCACCAGCAGAGATGTGGGACAGTTAAAAGCTTTCTTT.